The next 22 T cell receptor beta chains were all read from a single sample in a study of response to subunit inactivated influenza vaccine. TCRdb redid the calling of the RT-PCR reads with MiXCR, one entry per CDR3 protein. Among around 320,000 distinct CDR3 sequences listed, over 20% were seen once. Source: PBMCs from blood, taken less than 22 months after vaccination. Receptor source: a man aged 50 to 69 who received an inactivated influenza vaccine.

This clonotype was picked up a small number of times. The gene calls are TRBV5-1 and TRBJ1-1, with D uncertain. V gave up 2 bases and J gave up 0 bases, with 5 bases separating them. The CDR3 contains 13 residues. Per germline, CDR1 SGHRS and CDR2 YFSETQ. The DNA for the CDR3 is TGCGCCAGCAGCTTAAGATTGAACACTGAAGCTTTCTTT. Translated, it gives CASSLRLNTEAFF.

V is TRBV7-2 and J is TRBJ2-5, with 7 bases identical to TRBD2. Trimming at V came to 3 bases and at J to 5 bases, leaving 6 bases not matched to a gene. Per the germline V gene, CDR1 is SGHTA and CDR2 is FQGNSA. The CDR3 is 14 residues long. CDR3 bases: TGTGCCAGCAGCTTTGGGGGAGGGAGGGAGACCCAGTACTTC. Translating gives CASSFGGGRETQYF.

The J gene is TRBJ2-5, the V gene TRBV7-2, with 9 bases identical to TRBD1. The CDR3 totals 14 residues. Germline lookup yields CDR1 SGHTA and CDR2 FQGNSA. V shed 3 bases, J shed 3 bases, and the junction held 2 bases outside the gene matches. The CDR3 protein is CASSFWTGEETQYF. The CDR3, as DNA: TGTGCCAGCAGCTTTTGGACAGGGGAAGAGACCCAGTACTTC.

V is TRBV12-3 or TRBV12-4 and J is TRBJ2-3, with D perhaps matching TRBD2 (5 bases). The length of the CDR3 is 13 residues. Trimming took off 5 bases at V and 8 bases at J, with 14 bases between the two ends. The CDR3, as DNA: TGTGCCAGCAGTGAGCGTCGGGGTGGTACGCAGTATTTT. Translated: CASSERRGGTQYF.

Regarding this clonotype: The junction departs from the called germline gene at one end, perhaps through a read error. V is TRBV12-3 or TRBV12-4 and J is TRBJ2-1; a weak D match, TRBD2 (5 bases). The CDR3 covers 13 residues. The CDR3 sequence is CASSQTPRDEKFF. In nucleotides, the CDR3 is TGTGCCAGCAGTCAAACCCCCCGGGATGAGAAGTTCTTC.

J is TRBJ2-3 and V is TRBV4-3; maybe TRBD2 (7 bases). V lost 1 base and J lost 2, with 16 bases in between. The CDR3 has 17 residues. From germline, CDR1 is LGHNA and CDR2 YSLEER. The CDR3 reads CASSQGVAGATTDTQYF. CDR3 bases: TGCGCCAGCAGCCAAGGTGTTGCGGGGGCAACCACAGATACGCAGTATTTT.

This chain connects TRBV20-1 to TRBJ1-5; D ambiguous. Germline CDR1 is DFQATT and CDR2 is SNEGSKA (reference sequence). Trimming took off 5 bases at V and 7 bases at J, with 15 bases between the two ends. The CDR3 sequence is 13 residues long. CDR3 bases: TGCAGTGCTGGCGTCCCCGGGAACCAGCCCCAGCATTTT. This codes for CSAGVPGNQPQHF.

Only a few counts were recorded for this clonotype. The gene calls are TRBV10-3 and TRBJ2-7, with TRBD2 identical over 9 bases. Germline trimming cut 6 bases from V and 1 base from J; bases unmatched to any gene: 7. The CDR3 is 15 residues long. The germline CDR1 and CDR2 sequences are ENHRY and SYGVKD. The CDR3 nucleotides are TGTGCCATCAGGAATAGCGGGAGTTTGTCCTACGAGCAGTACTTC. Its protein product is CAIRNSGSLSYEQYF.

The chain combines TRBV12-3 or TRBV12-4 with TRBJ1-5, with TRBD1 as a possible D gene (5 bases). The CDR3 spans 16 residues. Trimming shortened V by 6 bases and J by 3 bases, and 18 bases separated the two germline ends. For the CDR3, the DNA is TGTGCCAGCAGACCCGCCGGGCAGGGAAACAATCAGCCCCAGCATTTT. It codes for CASRPAGQGNNQPQHF.

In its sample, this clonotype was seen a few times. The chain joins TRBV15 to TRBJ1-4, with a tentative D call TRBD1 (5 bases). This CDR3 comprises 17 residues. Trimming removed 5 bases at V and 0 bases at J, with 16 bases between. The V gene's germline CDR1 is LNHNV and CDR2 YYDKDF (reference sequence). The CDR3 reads CATSFQGIPTTNEKLFF. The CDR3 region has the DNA TGTGCCACCAGCTTTCAGGGAATCCCCACAACTAATGAAAAACTGTTTTTT.

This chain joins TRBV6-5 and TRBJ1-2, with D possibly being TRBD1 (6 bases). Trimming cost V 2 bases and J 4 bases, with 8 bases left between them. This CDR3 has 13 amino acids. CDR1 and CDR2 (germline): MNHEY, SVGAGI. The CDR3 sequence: CASSYGQPYGYTF. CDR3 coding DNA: TGTGCCAGCAGTTACGGACAGCCCTATGGCTACACCTTC.

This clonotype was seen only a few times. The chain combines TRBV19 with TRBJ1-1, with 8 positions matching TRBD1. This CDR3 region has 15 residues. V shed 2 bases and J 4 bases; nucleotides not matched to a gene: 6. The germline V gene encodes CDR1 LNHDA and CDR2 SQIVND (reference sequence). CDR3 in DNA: TGTGCCAGTAGTATACTCGGACAGGGCCCCACTGAAGCTTTCTTT. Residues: CASSILGQGPTEAFF.

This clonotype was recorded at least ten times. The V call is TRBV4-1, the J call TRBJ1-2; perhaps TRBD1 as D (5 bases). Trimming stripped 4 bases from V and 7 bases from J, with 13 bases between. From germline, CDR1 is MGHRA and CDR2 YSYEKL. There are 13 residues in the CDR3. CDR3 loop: CASSRPGPGGYTF. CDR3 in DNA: TGCGCCAGCAGCCGTCCAGGGCCAGGTGGCTACACCTTC.

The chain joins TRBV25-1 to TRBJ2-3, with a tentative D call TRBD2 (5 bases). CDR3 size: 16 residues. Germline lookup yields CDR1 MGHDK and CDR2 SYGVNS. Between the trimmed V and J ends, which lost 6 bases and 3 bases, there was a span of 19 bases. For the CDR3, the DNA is TGTGCCAGCAGCGGAATCGGGATCCGCCTAACAGATACGCAGTATTTT. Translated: CASSGIGIRLTDTQYF.

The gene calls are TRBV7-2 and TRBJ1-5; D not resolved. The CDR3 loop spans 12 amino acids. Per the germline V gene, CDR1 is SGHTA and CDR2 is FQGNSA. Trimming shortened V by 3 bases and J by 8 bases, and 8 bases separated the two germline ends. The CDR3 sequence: CASSLNGKPQHF. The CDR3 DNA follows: TGTGCCAGCAGCTTGAACGGGAAGCCCCAGCATTTT.

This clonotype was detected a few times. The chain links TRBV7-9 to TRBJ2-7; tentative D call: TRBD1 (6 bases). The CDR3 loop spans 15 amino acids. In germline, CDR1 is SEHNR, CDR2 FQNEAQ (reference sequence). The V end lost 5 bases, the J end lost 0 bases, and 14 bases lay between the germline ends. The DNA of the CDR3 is TGTGCCAGCAGCGCGAGACAGGTCCCCTCCTACGAGCAGTACTTC. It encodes CASSARQVPSYEQYF.

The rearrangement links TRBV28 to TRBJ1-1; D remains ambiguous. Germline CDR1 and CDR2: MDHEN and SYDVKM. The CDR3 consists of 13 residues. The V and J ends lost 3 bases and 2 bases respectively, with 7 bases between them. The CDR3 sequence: CASSFNGNTEAFF. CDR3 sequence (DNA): TGTGCCAGCAGTTTCAACGGTAACACTGAAGCTTTCTTT.

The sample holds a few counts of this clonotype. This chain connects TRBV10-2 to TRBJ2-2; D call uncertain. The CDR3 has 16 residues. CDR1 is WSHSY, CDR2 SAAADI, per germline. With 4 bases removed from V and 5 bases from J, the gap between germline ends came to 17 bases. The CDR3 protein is CASSGSALQGTGELFF. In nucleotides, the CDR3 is TGCGCCAGCAGTGGTTCGGCACTCCAAGGAACCGGGGAGCTGTTTTTT.

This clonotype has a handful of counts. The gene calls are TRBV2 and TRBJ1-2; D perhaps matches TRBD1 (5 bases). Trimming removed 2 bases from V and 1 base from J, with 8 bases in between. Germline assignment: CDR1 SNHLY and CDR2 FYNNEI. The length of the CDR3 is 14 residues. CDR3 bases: TGTGCCAGCAGTGAACTGACAGTTAACTATGGCTACACCTTC. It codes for CASSELTVNYGYTF.

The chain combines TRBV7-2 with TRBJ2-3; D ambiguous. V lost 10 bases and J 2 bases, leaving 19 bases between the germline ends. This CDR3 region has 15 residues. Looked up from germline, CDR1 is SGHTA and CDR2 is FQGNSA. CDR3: CATSVGVQNTDTQYF. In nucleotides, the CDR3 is TGTGCCACCTCAGTTGGGGTTCAGAACACAGATACGCAGTATTTT.

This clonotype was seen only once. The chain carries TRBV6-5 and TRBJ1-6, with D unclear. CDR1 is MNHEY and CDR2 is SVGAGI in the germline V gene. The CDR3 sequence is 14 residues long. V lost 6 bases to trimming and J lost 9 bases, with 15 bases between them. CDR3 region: CASRLDLRVSPLHF. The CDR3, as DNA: TGTGCCAGCAGACTCGACCTGAGGGTTTCACCCCTCCACTTT.

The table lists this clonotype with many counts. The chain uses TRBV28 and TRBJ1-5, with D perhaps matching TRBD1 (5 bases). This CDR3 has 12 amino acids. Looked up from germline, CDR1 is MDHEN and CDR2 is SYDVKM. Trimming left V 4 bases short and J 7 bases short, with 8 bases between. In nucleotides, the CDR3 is TGTGCCAGCAGTTCGAGGGGACAGCCCCAGCATTTT. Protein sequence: CASSSRGQPQHF.